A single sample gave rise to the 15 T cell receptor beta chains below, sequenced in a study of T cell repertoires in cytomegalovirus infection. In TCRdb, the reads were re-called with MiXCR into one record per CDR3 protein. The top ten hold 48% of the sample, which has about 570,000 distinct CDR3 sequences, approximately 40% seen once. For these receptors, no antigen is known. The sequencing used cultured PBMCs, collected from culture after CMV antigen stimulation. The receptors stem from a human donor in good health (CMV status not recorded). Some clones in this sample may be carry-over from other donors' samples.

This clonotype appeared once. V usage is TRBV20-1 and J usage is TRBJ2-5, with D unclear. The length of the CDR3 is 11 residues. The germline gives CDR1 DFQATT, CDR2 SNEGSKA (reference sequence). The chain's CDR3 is CSAEYQETQYF. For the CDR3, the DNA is TGCTCTGCCGAGTACCAAGAGACCCAGTACTTC.

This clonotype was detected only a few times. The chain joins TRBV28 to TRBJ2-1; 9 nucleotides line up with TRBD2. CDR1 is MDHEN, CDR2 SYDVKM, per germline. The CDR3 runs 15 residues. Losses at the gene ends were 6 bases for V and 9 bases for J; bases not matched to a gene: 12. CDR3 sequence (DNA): TGTGCCAGCAGGAGGGCGGGGGGGCCCGCAATTGAGCAGTTCTTC. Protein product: CASRRAGGPAIEQFF.

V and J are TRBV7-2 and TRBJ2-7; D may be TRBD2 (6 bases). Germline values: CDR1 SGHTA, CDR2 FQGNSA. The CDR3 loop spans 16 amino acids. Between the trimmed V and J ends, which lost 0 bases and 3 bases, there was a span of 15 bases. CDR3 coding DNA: TGTGCCAGCAGCTTAGCGGGGTCCGGGAGCTACTACGAGCAGTACTTC. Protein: CASSLAGSGSYYEQYF.

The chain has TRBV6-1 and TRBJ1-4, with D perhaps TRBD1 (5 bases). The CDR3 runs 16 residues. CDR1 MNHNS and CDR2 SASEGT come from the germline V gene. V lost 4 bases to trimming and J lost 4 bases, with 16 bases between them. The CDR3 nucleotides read TGTGCCAGCAGTGTCCACGCCGGGACGGATAATGAAAAACTGTTTTTT. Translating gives CASSVHAGTDNEKLFF.

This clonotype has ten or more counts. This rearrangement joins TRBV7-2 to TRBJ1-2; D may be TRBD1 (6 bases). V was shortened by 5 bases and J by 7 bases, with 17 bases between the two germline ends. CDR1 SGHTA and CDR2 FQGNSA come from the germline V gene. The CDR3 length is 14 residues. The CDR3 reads CASSLRGGTSGYTF. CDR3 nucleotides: TGTGCCAGCAGCCTCAGGGGAGGGACCAGTGGCTACACCTTC.

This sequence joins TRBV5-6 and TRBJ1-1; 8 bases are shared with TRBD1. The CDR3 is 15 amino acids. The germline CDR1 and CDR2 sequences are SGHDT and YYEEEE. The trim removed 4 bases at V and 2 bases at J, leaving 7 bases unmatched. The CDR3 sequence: CASSGGQASNTEAFF. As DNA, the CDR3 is TGTGCCAGCAGCGGGGGACAGGCGTCTAACACTGAAGCTTTCTTT.

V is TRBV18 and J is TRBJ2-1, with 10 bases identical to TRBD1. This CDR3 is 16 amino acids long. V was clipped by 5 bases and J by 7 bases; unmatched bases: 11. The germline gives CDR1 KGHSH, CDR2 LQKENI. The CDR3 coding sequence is TGTGCCAGCTCAGCGTTGGGGACAGGGGTCGAAAATGAGCAGTTCTTC. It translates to CASSALGTGVENEQFF.

CDR3 in DNA: TGCAGCGTAGACGGCGAGCGGGTTTACAATGAGCAGTTCTTC. Translation gives CSVDGERVYNEQFF. The chain employs TRBV29-1 and TRBJ2-1; the D gene is possibly TRBD2 (6 bases). V was shortened by 6 bases and J by 4 bases, with 16 bases between the two germline ends. This CDR3 has 14 residues. CDR1 is SQVTM, CDR2 ANQGSEA, per germline.

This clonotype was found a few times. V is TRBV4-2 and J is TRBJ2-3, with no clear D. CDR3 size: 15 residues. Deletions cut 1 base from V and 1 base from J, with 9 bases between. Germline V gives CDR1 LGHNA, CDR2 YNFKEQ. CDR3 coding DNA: TGTGCCAGCAGCCAAGGGAGCCGGGGCACAGATACGCAGTATTTT. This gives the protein CASSQGSRGTDTQYF.

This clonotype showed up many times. CDR3 sequence reads: CASSLMETQYF. DNA of the CDR3: TGTGCCAGCAGCTTAATGGAGACCCAGTACTTC. This chain connects TRBV7-2 to TRBJ2-5; D uncertain. CDR1 is SGHTA, CDR2 FQGNSA, per germline. The CDR3 consists of 11 residues. The V end was cut by 2 bases, the J end by 5 bases, with 3 bases between.

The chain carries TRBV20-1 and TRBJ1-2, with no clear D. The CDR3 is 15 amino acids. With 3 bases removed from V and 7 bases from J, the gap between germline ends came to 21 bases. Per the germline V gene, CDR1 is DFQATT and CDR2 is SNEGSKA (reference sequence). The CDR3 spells CSARLAGFQRSGYTF. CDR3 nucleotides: TGCAGTGCTAGGCTCGCAGGATTCCAACGTAGTGGCTACACCTTC.

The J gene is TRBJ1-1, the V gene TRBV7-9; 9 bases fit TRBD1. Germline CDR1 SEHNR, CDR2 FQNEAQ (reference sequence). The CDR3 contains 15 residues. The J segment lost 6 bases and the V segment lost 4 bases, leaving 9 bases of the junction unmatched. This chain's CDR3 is CASSYRQGDPAEAFF. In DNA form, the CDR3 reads TGTGCCAGCAGCTATCGACAGGGGGATCCTGCTGAAGCTTTCTTT.

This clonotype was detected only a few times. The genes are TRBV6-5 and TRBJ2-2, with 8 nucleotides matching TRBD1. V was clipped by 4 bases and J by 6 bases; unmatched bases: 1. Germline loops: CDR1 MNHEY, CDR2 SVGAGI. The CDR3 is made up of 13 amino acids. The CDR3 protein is CASSWTGPGELFF. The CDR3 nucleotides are TGTGCCAGCAGTTGGACAGGGCCCGGGGAGCTGTTTTTT.

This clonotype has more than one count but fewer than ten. CDR3 region: CASSLSGHYEQYF. CDR3 in DNA: TGTGCCAGCAGCTTATCCGGCCACTACGAGCAGTACTTC. The rearrangement uses TRBV7-9 and TRBJ2-7; D remains ambiguous. CDR1 and CDR2 from the germline V gene are SEHNR and FQNEAQ (reference sequence). V was pared by 2 bases and J by 3 bases, with 8 bases between. The CDR3 extends over 13 amino acids.

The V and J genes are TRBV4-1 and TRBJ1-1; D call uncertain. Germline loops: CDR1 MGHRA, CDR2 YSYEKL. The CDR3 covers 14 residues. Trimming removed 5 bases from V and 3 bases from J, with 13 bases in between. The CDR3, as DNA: TGCGCCAGCAGCATGGACTCCCTCCACACTGAAGCTTTCTTT. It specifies CASSMDSLHTEAFF.